Listed here are 5 T cell receptor beta chains from one sample, sequenced in a study of blood T cell repertoires in COVID-19. Some clones are missing from TCRdb's copy, which holds only in-frame ones; the method was immunoSEQ multiplex PCR. The sample has around 150,000 clones; 60% to 85% are singletons. The sequenced material came from peripheral blood. The origin of the receptors is a man aged 45 to 65 with active or convalescent COVID-19.

The chain employs TRBV9 and TRBJ2-3; TRBD2 matches 14 bases. Per germline, CDR1 SGDLS and CDR2 YYNGEE. The CDR3 runs to 17 residues. V was pared by 0 bases and J by 2 bases, with 2 bases of the junction left unmatched. The CDR3 bases are TGTGCCAGCAGCGTAGGGACTAGCGGGAGGTTCACAGATACGCAGTATTTT. Translating gives CASSVGTSGRFTDTQYF.

This chain links TRBV4-2 with TRBJ1-1; no definite D call. V was shortened by 0 bases and J by 1 base, with 9 bases between the two germline ends. This CDR3 is built from 15 residues. Germline lookup yields CDR1 LGHNA and CDR2 YNFKEQ. DNA of the CDR3: TGTGCCAGCAGCCAAGAAATCGGGTCGAACACTGAAGCTTTCTTT. Translating it yields CASSQEIGSNTEAFF.

This chain uses TRBV7-3 with TRBJ2-7; D possibly corresponds to TRBD1 (5 bases). CDR1 is SGHTA, CDR2 FQGTGA, per germline. V gave up 8 bases and J gave up 2 bases, with 16 bases separating them. The CDR3 is 14 amino acids. CDR3 amino acids: CASARDGATYEQYF. CDR3 sequence (DNA): TGTGCCAGCGCCAGGGATGGAGCCACCTACGAGCAGTACTTC. The variable domain in full, completed from reference TRBV7-3 and TRBJ2-7, reads GAGVSQTPSNKVTEKGKYVELRCDPISGHTALYWYRQSLGQGPEFLIYFQGTGAADDSGLPNDRFFAVRPEGSVSTLKIQRTERGDSAVYLCASARDGATYEQYFGPGTRLTVT.

This sequence joins TRBV19 and TRBJ2-2; the match to TRBD2 covers 8 bases. CDR3 length equals 15 residues. The germline V gene has CDR1 LNHDA and CDR2 SQIVND (reference sequence). J lost 5 bases, V lost 1 base, and 3 bases had no gene match. The CDR3 sequence: CASSIGSSGTGELFF. The CDR3 DNA sequence: TGTGCCAGTAGTATAGGGTCTAGCGGGACCGGGGAGCTGTTTTTT.

The chain uses TRBV2 and TRBJ2-7; TRBD2 agrees at 7 bases. The CDR3 length is 13 residues. The V and J ends lost 7 bases and 2 bases, in that order; junction bases with no gene match: 5. The germline V gene has CDR1 SNHLY and CDR2 FYNNEI. CDR3 sequence reads: CASKPGGTYEQYF. DNA for the CDR3: TGTGCCAGCAAACCCGGGGGGACCTACGAGCAGTACTTC.